Shown below are 26 T cell receptor beta chains from a single sample sequenced in a study of blood T cell repertoires in COVID-19. Some clones are missing from TCRdb's copy, which holds only in-frame ones; the method was immunoSEQ multiplex PCR. The sample yields about 430,000 clones, roughly 88% seen once. Sequenced sample: PBMCs or T cells enriched from blood (not recorded which). Receptors were obtained from a woman between 18 and 29 years old who had been exposed to COVID-19.

V is TRBV24-1 and J is TRBJ1-2; 7 bases map to TRBD1. V was pared by 3 bases and J by 1 base, with 4 bases of the junction left unmatched. CDR1 and CDR2 (germline): KGHDR, SFDVKD. The CDR3 totals 15 residues. CDR3 in DNA: TGTGCCACCAGTGATCCGGGACAGATTAACTATGGCTACACCTTC. Its protein is CATSDPGQINYGYTF.

The chain uses TRBV10-3 and TRBJ2-5, with D tentatively TRBD2 (6 bases). V shed 4 bases and J shed 1 base, with 10 bases lying between them. The germline V gene has CDR1 ENHRY and CDR2 SYGVKD. CDR3 length equals 14 residues. This CDR3 is CAISGGGVQETQYF. The CDR3 DNA sequence: TGTGCCATCAGTGGAGGCGGGGTCCAAGAGACCCAGTACTTC.

The CDR3 is CASSFRRLASYNEQFF. In nucleotides, the CDR3 is TGTGCCAGCAGCTTTCGGAGGCTAGCTTCGTACAATGAGCAGTTCTTC. V is TRBV11-2 and J is TRBJ2-1; D may be TRBD2 (5 bases). Germline V gene sequence: CDR1 SGHAT, CDR2 FQNNGV. The ends were cut back, 3 bases at V and 4 bases at J, with 16 bases in the middle. The CDR3 is 16 amino acids.

This chain uses TRBV3-1 (or the pseudogene TRBV3-2) with TRBJ2-5, with TRBD2 matching 7 bases. Germline-derived CDR1 and CDR2 are LGHDT and YNNKEL (reference sequence). After removal of 1 base from V and 5 bases from J, the junction contained 7 bases not matched to a gene. CDR3 size: 15 residues. The CDR3 nucleotides are TGTGCCAGCAGCCAAGGGCCGGGGGGTCGGGAGACCCAGTACTTC. Translated, it gives CASSQGPGGRETQYF.

The J gene is TRBJ2-2, the V gene TRBV24-1; 8 nucleotides agree with TRBD1. CDR1 and CDR2 from the germline V gene are KGHDR and SFDVKD. The CDR3 sequence is 16 residues long. Trimming at V came to 4 bases and at J to 5 bases, leaving 8 bases not matched to a gene. This CDR3 reads CATSDKDRARTGELFF. As DNA, the CDR3 is TGTGCCACCAGTGACAAGGACAGGGCGAGGACCGGGGAGCTGTTTTTT.

The V and J genes are TRBV7-2 and TRBJ2-2; no firm D call. Germline V CDR1 and CDR2: SGHTA, FQGNSA. The CDR3 is made up of 12 amino acids. Trimming took 7 bases from V and 6 from J, leaving 9 bases between them. The CDR3 DNA follows: TGTGCCAGCAAGAGAGACTCCGGGGAGCTGTTTTTT. Its translation is CASKRDSGELFF.

This CDR3 reads CASSELDKRATF. CDR3 DNA sequence: TGTGCCAGCAGTGAATTGGACAAAAGGGCCACCTTC. The genes are TRBV25-1 and TRBJ1-2, with a weak D call TRBD1 (5 bases). This CDR3 is built from 12 residues. Germline V lookup: CDR1 MGHDK, CDR2 SYGVNS. Between the trimmed V and J ends, which lost 1 base and 13 bases, there was a span of 13 bases.

This chain links TRBV28 with TRBJ1-2; a weak D match, TRBD1 (6 bases). From germline, CDR1 is MDHEN and CDR2 SYDVKM. Trimming cost V 7 bases and J 7 bases, with 13 bases left between them. The length of the CDR3 is 12 residues. CDR3 loop: CASNLGAGGYTF. DNA for the CDR3: TGTGCCAGCAACCTGGGGGCCGGTGGCTACACCTTC.

Here the CDR3 DNA reads TGTGCCAGCAGCCAAGAATATGCCAGTCCAATCGAGACCCAGTACTTC. This encodes CASSQEYASPIETQYF. The chain employs TRBV4-2 and TRBJ2-5; D uncertain. The V gene lost 0 bases and the J gene lost 5 bases, with 16 bases spanning the gap. Germline V gives CDR1 LGHNA, CDR2 YNFKEQ. This CDR3 spans 16 amino acids.

The chain employs TRBV5-8 and TRBJ1-4, with D tentatively TRBD1 (6 bases). The V gene's germline CDR1 is SGHTS and CDR2 YDEGEE. The V end was cut by 3 bases, the J end by 0 bases, with 12 bases between. The CDR3 runs 16 residues. CDR3 sequence reads: CASSSRGGTTNEKLFF. The CDR3 DNA is TGTGCCAGCAGCTCCCGAGGGGGTACAACTAATGAAAAACTGTTTTTT.

The chain recombines TRBV13 with TRBJ2-7, with 14 bases fitting TRBD2. Germline values: CDR1 PRHDT, CDR2 FYEKMQ (reference sequence). This CDR3 has 17 amino acids. The V segment lost 5 bases and the J segment 5 bases; nucleotides outside the gene matches: 11. CDR3 region: CASSATVGLAGEDEQYF. The CDR3 region has the DNA TGTGCCAGCAGCGCCACTGTGGGACTAGCGGGAGAGGACGAGCAGTACTTC.

The J gene is TRBJ2-2, the V gene TRBV18, with 7 bases identical to TRBD2. The ends lost 2 bases at V and 5 bases at J; junction bases unmatched: 14. This CDR3 has 18 residues. Germline assignment: CDR1 KGHSH and CDR2 LQKENI. CDR3 residues: CASSPSNPRLAETGELFF. CDR3 DNA sequence: TGTGCCAGCTCACCATCCAACCCCCGCCTAGCGGAGACCGGGGAGCTGTTTTTT.

The chain is built from TRBV11-3 and TRBJ2-2, with D uncertain. Trimming shortened V by 4 bases and J by 1 base, and 7 bases separated the two germline ends. The CDR3 length is 14 residues. The germline V gene encodes CDR1 SGHNT and CDR2 YENEEA. The CDR3 DNA sequence: TGTGCCAGCAGCTCAGGAATGAACACCGGGGAGCTGTTTTTT. Its translation is CASSSGMNTGELFF.

With respect to this clone: In the same sample, other DNA sequences code for this CDR3. This chain joins TRBV15 and TRBJ1-4, with 11 bases matching TRBD1. Unmatched junction bases numbered 5, after V lost 6 bases and J lost 8 bases. This CDR3 region has 14 residues. Germline loops: CDR1 LNHNV, CDR2 YYDKDF (reference sequence). This CDR3 is CATSRDRGAEKLFF. The CDR3 region has the DNA TGTGCCACCAGTAGGGACAGGGGGGCGGAAAAACTGTTTTTT.

V gene TRBV14 combines with J gene TRBJ2-7, with 9 bases that match TRBD1. V lost 4 bases, J lost 3 bases, and 4 bases stayed unmatched. The germline CDR1 and CDR2 sequences are SGHDN and FVKESK. The CDR3 extends over 14 amino acids. The CDR3 DNA reads as TGTGCCAGCAGCCCACAGGGGGCCCACTACGAGCAGTACTTC. The encoded protein is CASSPQGAHYEQYF.

The rearrangement uses TRBV7-8 and TRBJ1-1; possibly TRBD1 for D (5 bases). The CDR3 runs 11 residues. V was shortened by 7 bases and J by 6 bases, with 9 bases between the two germline ends. Germline loops: CDR1 SGHVS, CDR2 FQNEAQ. In nucleotides, the CDR3 is TGTGCCAGCACCGAAGGGGCTGAAGCTTTCTTT. This gives the protein CASTEGAEAFF.

The chain uses TRBV7-6 and TRBJ2-1; a weak D match, TRBD2 (5 bases). V lost 5 bases, J lost 4 bases, and 12 bases lay in between. This CDR3 region has 14 residues. The germline V gene has CDR1 SGHVS and CDR2 FNYEAQ. CDR3 sequence: CASSVPGLYNEQFF. For the CDR3, the DNA is TGTGCCAGCAGCGTCCCCGGACTTTACAATGAGCAGTTCTTC.

The chain couples TRBV27 to TRBJ2-3; the match to TRBD1 covers 7 bases. The germline CDR1 and CDR2 sequences are MNHEY and SMNVEV (reference sequence). The V segment lost 3 bases and the J segment 0 bases; nucleotides outside the gene matches: 15. CDR3 length: 19 amino acids. The CDR3 DNA sequence: TGTGCCAGCAGTTTTGACGGACAGGCCGAAGAGCCTAGCACAGATACGCAGTATTTT. As protein: CASSFDGQAEEPSTDTQYF.

This chain joins TRBV3-1 (or the pseudogene TRBV3-2) and TRBJ1-2; D might be TRBD1 (5 bases). Germline V gives CDR1 LGHDT, CDR2 YNNKEL (reference sequence). The CDR3 has 14 residues. The V gene lost 3 bases and the J gene lost 1 base, with 9 bases spanning the gap. CDR3 sequence reads: CASSQGQGNYGYTF. CDR3 nucleotide sequence: TGTGCCAGCAGCCAGGGGCAGGGTAACTATGGCTACACCTTC.

The rearrangement uses TRBV29-1 and TRBJ1-6, with 9 bases identical to TRBD1. This CDR3 has 13 residues. Unmatched junction bases numbered 4, after V lost 6 bases and J lost 7 bases. Germline lookup yields CDR1 SQVTM and CDR2 ANQGSEA. CDR3 residues: CSVRQGGNSPLHF. CDR3 DNA sequence: TGCAGCGTGAGACAGGGGGGCAATTCACCCCTCCACTTT.

The chain joins TRBV28 to TRBJ2-3; 8 bases line up with TRBD2. V shed 4 bases and J 1 base; nucleotides not matched to a gene: 4. There are 15 residues in the CDR3. Germline V gene data show CDR1 as MDHEN and CDR2 as SYDVKM. CDR3 sequence reads: CASSSNGGGTDTQYF. The CDR3 coding sequence is TGTGCCAGCAGTTCCAACGGGGGGGGCACAGATACGCAGTATTTT.

The J gene is TRBJ2-7, the V gene TRBV29-1; D possibly corresponds to TRBD2 (7 bases). Germline CDR1 and CDR2: SQVTM and ANQGSEA. V was cut by 6 bases and J by 0 bases, with 15 bases left in between. The CDR3 sequence is 14 residues long. CDR3 DNA: TGCAGCGTGGCTAAGGGGGGGAGCTCCTACGAGCAGTACTTC. This encodes CSVAKGGSSYEQYF.

This rearrangement joins TRBV10-3 to TRBJ1-6, with 12 bases aligning to TRBD1. Germline values: CDR1 ENHRY, CDR2 SYGVKD. The CDR3 sequence is 17 residues long. With V trimmed by 3 bases and J by 7 bases, 7 bases remained unmatched. In DNA, the CDR3 is TGTGCCATCAGTGAACTGGGACAGGGGGCGAGGAATTCACCCCTCCACTTT. Amino acids: CAISELGQGARNSPLHF.

This clone appeared a single time. This sequence joins TRBV9 and TRBJ2-3, with D unclear. The CDR3 totals 14 residues. V was shortened by 1 base and J by 0 bases, with 6 bases between the two germline ends. Germline V gives CDR1 SGDLS, CDR2 YYNGEE. The CDR3 DNA sequence: TGTGCCAGCAGCGTACGCGTCAGCACAGATACGCAGTATTTT. It is translated as CASSVRVSTDTQYF.

The CDR3 bases are TGCGCCAGCAGCCAAGAGCCGGGTTTCCACTATGGCTACACCTTC. Translating it yields CASSQEPGFHYGYTF. The chain uses TRBV4-1 and TRBJ1-2; no clear D gene. Germline CDR1 is MGHRA and CDR2 is YSYEKL. The CDR3 has 15 residues. The germline V and J ends were trimmed by 0 bases and 3 bases, with 11 bases remaining between them.

This chain connects TRBV6-2 or TRBV6-3 to TRBJ2-1; 15 bases are shared with TRBD2. Looked up from germline, CDR1 is MNHEY and CDR2 is SVGEGT. The CDR3 length is 18 residues. V trimming: 6 bases; J trimming: 0 bases; junction bases outside the gene matches: 6. CDR3 in amino acids: CASSPGLAGGYSYNEQFF. DNA of the CDR3: TGTGCCAGCAGCCCGGGACTAGCGGGAGGTTACTCCTACAATGAGCAGTTCTTC.